This TCR beta chain was observed in a study of OX40 agonist ivuxolimab in advanced cancers. Here immunoSEQ multiplex PCR was the method, and the copy in TCRdb shows in-frame clones only, minus some. The data hold tens of thousands of clones, with about 87% observed a single time. The CDR3 totals 16 residues. Germline loops: CDR1 SNHLY, CDR2 FYNNEI. With V trimmed by 8 bases and J by 12 bases, 15 bases remained unmatched. This receptor was taken from an adult with an advanced solid tumor such as melanoma, head and neck, liver or kidney cancer. The source material was CD4+ or CD8+ T cells sorted from blood, sampled in a trial of the OX40 agonist ivuxolimab. J is TRBJ2-1 and V is TRBV2, with TRBD2 matching 14 bases. This chain's CDR3 is CASLGSGTSGRGRQFF. CDR3 bases: TGTGCCAGCTTGGGGAGCGGGACTAGCGGGAGAGGAAGGCAGTTCTTC.